This T cell receptor beta chain was captured in a study of T-cell memory formation after mild COVID-19. The overall study: Largely, the TCR clusters proved donor specific. The study, taken as a whole, reports: Whether second-wave clones peaking at day 37 were SARS-CoV-2 specific went unconfirmed. Clones that got smaller from day 15 to 85 had even CD4/CD8, while clones growing later tipped toward CD4+.

The CDR3 covers 11 residues. The germline V and J ends were trimmed by 6 bases and 4 bases, with 6 bases remaining between them. Worth noting for this clonotype: Its target is not known.

5'RACE with constant-segment primers built TCRalpha and TCRbeta cDNA libraries with UMIs. TCRdb re-derived calls from the 5' RACE reads in MiXCR, one entry per CDR3 protein. There are some 310,000 distinct CDR3 sequences in the sample; around 20% occur only once, and over 20% lies in the top ten. The clonotype originates from a man between 18 and 29 years old who had mild COVID-19 (a few samples of this study predate the infection). Cell type and time point are not known. The chain has TRBV12-3 or TRBV12-4 and TRBJ2-5, with D unresolved. Sequences were obtained from PBMCs or a T cell subset sorted from them (not recorded which). The CDR3 spells CASSRTETQYF. DNA of the CDR3: TGTGCCAGCAGCCGTACAGAGACCCAGTACTTC.